This T cell receptor (beta chain) was sequenced in a study of T cell clonotyping in hematopoietic cell transplantation. General study results and limits: No sorting was done, leaving CD4 and CD8 contributions mixed.

The V gene lost 1 base and the J gene lost 6 bases, with 21 bases spanning the gap. The CDR3 is 18 residues long. The germline V gene has CDR1 ENHRY and CDR2 SYGVKD. About this clone itself: Its specificity is unknown.

The time point here: recipient sample about 28 days before transplant, after cytoreduction. Measured with immunoSEQ multiplex PCR; TCRdb has only the in-frame clones, and not every one. The data show around 37,000 clones, approximately 81% seen once. This clonotype was sampled from a man in his sixties with acute myeloid leukemia. Some clones in this sample may be carry-over from other donors' samples. The chain couples TRBV10-3 to TRBJ2-2, with D possibly matching TRBD1 (5 bases). The specimen comprised peripheral blood mononuclear cells, sampled before stem cell transplant. CDR3 nucleotide sequence: TGTGCCATCAGTGAGTGGAAGGGGAACAGGCTAGACTCCGGGGAGCTGTTTTTT. It translates to CAISEWKGNRLDSGELFF.